This TCR beta chain was obtained from a study of chemoradiotherapy in HPV16-positive cancers. Clones were sequenced by immunoSEQ multiplex PCR, and TCRdb holds only the in-frame ones, with some missing. The sample yields roughly 5,800 clones, 55% to 80% seen once. This clone was detected once. The sample here was taken from a patient who underwent chemoradiotherapy. This sequence was found in a human donor with HPV-associated anogenital cancer.

The CDR3 spells CASSLGLAGGGYEQYF. The DNA of the CDR3 is TGCGCCAGCAGCCTCGGACTAGCGGGAGGCGGGTACGAGCAGTACTTC. The chain has TRBV4-3 and TRBJ2-7; 14 nucleotides line up with TRBD2. This CDR3 is built from 16 residues. The ends lost 4 bases at V and 4 bases at J; junction bases unmatched: 6. Germline values: CDR1 LGHNA, CDR2 YSLEER.